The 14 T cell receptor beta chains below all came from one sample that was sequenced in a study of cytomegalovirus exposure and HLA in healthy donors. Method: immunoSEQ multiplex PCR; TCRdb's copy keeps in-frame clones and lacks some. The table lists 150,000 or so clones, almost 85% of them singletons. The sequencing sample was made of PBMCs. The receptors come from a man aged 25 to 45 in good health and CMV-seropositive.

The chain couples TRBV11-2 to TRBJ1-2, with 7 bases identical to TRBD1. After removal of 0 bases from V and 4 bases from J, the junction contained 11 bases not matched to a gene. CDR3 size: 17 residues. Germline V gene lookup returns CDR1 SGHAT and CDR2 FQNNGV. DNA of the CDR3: TGTGCCAGCAGCTTAGACTATCCAGGACAGGCGCGCTATGGCTACACCTTC. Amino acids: CASSLDYPGQARYGYTF.

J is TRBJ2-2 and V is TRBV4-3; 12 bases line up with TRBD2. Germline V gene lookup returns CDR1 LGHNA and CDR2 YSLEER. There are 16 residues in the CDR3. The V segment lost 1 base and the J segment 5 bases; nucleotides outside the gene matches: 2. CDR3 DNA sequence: TGCGCCAGCAGCCAAGGGACTAGCGGGGATACCGGGGAGCTGTTTTTT. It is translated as CASSQGTSGDTGELFF.

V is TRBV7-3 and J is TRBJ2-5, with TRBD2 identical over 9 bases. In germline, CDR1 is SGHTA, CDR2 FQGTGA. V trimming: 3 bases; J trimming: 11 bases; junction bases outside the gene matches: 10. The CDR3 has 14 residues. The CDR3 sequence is CASSFGTSLGLQYF. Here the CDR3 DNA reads TGTGCCAGCAGCTTCGGGACTAGCCTTGGATTGCAGTACTTC.

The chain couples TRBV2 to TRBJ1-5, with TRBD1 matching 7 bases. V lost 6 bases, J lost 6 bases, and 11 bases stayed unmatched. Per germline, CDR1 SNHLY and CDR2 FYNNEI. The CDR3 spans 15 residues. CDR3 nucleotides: TGTGCCAGCAGCCCCGGACAGGTTGAAGGTCAGCCCCAGCATTTT. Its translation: CASSPGQVEGQPQHF.

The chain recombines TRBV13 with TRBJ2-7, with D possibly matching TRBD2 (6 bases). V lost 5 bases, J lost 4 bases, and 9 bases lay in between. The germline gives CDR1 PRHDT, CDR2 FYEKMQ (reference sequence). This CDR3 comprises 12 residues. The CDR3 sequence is CASSPGGYEQYF. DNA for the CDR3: TGTGCCAGCAGCCCAGGAGGGTACGAGCAGTACTTC.

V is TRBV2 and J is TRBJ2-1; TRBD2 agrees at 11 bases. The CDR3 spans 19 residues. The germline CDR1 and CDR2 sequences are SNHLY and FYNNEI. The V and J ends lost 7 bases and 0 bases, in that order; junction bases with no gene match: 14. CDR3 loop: CASNVGLAGGPGSYNEQFF. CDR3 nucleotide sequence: TGTGCCAGCAATGTCGGGCTAGCGGGGGGACCAGGCTCCTACAATGAGCAGTTCTTC. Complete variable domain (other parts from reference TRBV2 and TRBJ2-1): EPEVTQTPSHQVTQMGQEVILRCVPISNHLYFYWYRQILGQKVEFLVSFYNNEISEKSEIFDDQFSVERPDGSNFTLKIRSTKLEDSAMYFCASNVGLAGGPGSYNEQFFGPGTRLTVL.

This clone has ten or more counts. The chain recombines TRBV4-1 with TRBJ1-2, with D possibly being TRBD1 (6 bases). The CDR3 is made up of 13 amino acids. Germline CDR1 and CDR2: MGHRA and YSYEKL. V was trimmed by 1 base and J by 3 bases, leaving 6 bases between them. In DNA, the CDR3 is TGCGCCAGCAGCCAAGCAGGGGACTATGGCTACACCTTC. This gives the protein CASSQAGDYGYTF.

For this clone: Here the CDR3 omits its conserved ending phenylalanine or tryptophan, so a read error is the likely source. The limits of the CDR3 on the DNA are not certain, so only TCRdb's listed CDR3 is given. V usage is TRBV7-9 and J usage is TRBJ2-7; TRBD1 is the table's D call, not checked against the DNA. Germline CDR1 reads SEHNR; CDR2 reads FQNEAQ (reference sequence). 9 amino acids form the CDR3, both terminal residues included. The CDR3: CASSSWAPD.

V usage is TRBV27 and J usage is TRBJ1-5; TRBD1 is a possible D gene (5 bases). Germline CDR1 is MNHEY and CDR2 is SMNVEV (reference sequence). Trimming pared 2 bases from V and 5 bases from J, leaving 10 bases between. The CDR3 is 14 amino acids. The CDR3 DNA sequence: TGTGCCAGCAGTTTAGCCAGGGTGGATCAGCCCCAGCATTTT. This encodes CASSLARVDQPQHF.

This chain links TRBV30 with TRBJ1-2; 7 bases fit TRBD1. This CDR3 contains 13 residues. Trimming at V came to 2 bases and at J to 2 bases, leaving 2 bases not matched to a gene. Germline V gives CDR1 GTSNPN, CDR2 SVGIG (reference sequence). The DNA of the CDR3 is TGTGCCTGGAGTCCGGGACAGAACTATGGCTACACCTTC. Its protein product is CAWSPGQNYGYTF.

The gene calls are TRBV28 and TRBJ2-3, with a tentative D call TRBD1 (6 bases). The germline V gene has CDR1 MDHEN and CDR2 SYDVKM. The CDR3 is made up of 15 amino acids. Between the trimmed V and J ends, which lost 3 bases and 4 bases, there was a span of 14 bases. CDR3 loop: CASSFLQGWADTQYF. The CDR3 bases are TGTGCCAGCAGTTTTCTCCAGGGGTGGGCAGATACGCAGTATTTT.

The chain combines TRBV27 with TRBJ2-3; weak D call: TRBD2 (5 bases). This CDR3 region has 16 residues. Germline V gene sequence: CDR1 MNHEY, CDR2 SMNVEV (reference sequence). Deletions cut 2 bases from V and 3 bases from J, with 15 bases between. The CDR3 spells CASSLSQTTGTDTQYF. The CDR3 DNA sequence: TGTGCCAGCAGTTTAAGTCAGACCACGGGGACAGATACGCAGTATTTT.

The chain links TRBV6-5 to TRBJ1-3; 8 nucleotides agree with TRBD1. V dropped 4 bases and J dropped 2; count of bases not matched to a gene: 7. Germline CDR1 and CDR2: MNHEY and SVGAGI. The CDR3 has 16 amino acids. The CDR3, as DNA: TGTGCCAGCAGTTCCCAAGCGGGACAGGCTGGAAACACCATATATTTT. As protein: CASSSQAGQAGNTIYF.

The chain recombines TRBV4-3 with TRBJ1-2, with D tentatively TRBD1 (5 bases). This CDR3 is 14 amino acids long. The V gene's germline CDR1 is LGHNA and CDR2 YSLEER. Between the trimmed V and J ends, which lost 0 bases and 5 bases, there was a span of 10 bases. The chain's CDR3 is CASSQDAAGYGYTF. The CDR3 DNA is TGCGCCAGCAGCCAAGATGCGGCAGGGTATGGCTACACCTTC.